This TCR beta chain appears in the sequencing data of a study of T cell repertoires in cytomegalovirus infection. For the study at large: CMV infection and matching HLA type were both indicated by public TCR beta signatures. Study-level findings and limits: There were HLA-C-restricted CMV-specific TCR beta clonotypes dominating the ex vivo response. Carriers of CMV plus the relevant HLA were identified by cumulative public TCR beta family frequency.

From the reads, TCRdb called clonotypes with MiXCR, one entry per CDR3 protein. Of approximately 200,000 distinct CDR3 sequences in the sample, under 25% are singletons; the top ten hold roughly 18%. V was clipped by 2 bases and J by 8 bases; unmatched bases: 11. The germline gives CDR1 KGHSH, CDR2 LQKENI. The CDR3 consists of 17 residues. As for this clonotype: Its antigen is still unknown.

The receptor's source is a human donor in good health (CMV status not recorded). Some clones in this sample may be carry-over from other donors' samples. The sample was CD8+ T cells from PBMCs. The chain combines TRBV18 with TRBJ2-1, with 11 nucleotides matching TRBD2. The CDR3 here is CASSPYEPGLAVYEQFF. CDR3 DNA: TGTGCCAGCTCACCATACGAGCCGGGACTAGCGGTCTATGAGCAGTTCTTC.